The subject of this entry is one T cell receptor beta chain. This CDR3 has 13 residues. CDR1 is LNHDA and CDR2 is SQIVND in the germline V gene (reference sequence). The V and J ends lost 3 bases and 5 bases respectively, with 10 bases between them. This record comes from a study of T cell changes during pregnancy in multiple sclerosis. Clones were sequenced by immunoSEQ multiplex PCR, and TCRdb holds only the in-frame ones, with some missing. The repertoire consists of about 67,000 clones, with 80% to 95% occurring once and the leading ten covering more than 1.4%. V gene TRBV19 combines with J gene TRBJ1-2; a weak D match, TRBD1 (6 bases). This TCR was recovered from a female donor with multiple sclerosis, enrolled in a pregnancy study. The sequences come from peripheral blood, collected in the second trimester of pregnancy. The CDR3 loop reads CASSIATGYGYTF. The CDR3 DNA sequence: TGTGCCAGTAGTATCGCCACAGGGTATGGCTACACCTTC.